One and the same sample provided the 18 T cell receptor beta chains below, sequenced in a study of cytomegalovirus exposure and HLA in healthy donors. The PCR was carried out with 60 Vbeta primers and 13 Jbeta primers. Method: immunoSEQ multiplex PCR; TCRdb's copy keeps in-frame clones and lacks some. This table has 85,000 to 100,000 clones, just under 80% appearing once. The sequenced sample consisted of PBMCs. The receptors come from a woman aged 40 to 50 in good health and CMV-seropositive.

The chain has TRBV14 and TRBJ1-2; 8 bases match TRBD1. The CDR3 has 13 residues. Germline V gives CDR1 SGHDN, CDR2 FVKESK. J lost 3 bases, V lost 3 bases, and 0 bases had no gene match. The DNA for the CDR3 is TGTGCCAGCAGCCAGGACAGGGACTATGGCTACACCTTC. Protein sequence: CASSQDRDYGYTF.

The gene calls are TRBV6-5 and TRBJ2-7; D is possibly TRBD1 (5 bases). Germline CDR1 MNHEY, CDR2 SVGAGI. This CDR3 is built from 13 residues. CDR3 loop: CASMKGRDYEQYF. The CDR3 nucleotides are TGTGCTTCGATGAAGGGCAGGGACTACGAGCAGTACTTC.

V usage is TRBV10-3 and J usage is TRBJ2-1; 10 bases map to TRBD2. The CDR3 runs to 15 residues. After removal of 3 bases from V and 5 bases from J, the junction contained 4 bases not matched to a gene. CDR1 is ENHRY, CDR2 SYGVKD, per germline. CDR3 in DNA: TGTGCCATCAGTGATCCTAGCGGGAGAAACAATGAGCAGTTCTTC. Translated, it gives CAISDPSGRNNEQFF.

The V call is TRBV4-2, the J call TRBJ2-7; TRBD1 agrees at 7 bases. The CDR3 runs to 15 residues. Germline V CDR1 and CDR2: LGHNA, YNFKEQ. The ends lost 5 bases at V and 3 bases at J; junction bases unmatched: 10. The CDR3 DNA follows: TGTGCCAGCAGCTCAAACAGGGGATCGGACTACGAGCAGTACTTC. Its protein product is CASSSNRGSDYEQYF.

The rearrangement uses TRBV5-4 and TRBJ2-7; D is perhaps TRBD2 (6 bases). The CDR3 spans 15 residues. V lost 4 bases and J 3 bases, leaving 17 bases between the germline ends. The V gene's germline CDR1 is SGHNT and CDR2 YYREEE (reference sequence). The CDR3 loop reads CASSPPGGADYEQYF. The CDR3 nucleotides are TGTGCCAGCAGCCCCCCCGGGGGAGCAGACTACGAGCAGTACTTC. Filled out from reference TRBV5-4 and TRBJ2-7, the complete variable domain reads ETGVTQSPTHLIKTRGQQVTLRCSSQSGHNTVSWYQQALGQGPQFIFQYYREEENGRGNFPPRFSGLQFPNYSSELNVNALELDDSALYLCASSPPGGADYEQYFGPGTRLTVT.

The chain uses TRBV7-2 and TRBJ1-2; weak D call: TRBD1 (6 bases). Germline lookup yields CDR1 SGHTA and CDR2 FQGNSA. Trimming shortened V by 1 base and J by 4 bases, and 10 bases separated the two germline ends. This CDR3 contains 14 residues. This CDR3 is CASSLEGQSYGYTF. The DNA of the CDR3 is TGTGCCAGCAGCTTAGAAGGACAGTCCTATGGCTACACCTTC.

The gene calls are TRBV7-2 and TRBJ1-5, with D unclear. Per the germline V gene, CDR1 is SGHTA and CDR2 is FQGNSA. Trimming left V 2 bases short and J 4 bases short, with 6 bases between. This CDR3 region has 13 residues. The CDR3: CASSLFTNQPQHF. The CDR3 coding sequence is TGTGCCAGCAGCTTATTTACTAATCAGCCCCAGCATTTT.

Here the CDR3 DNA reads TGCGCCAGCAGCCAAGATACTTCGTTCTGGGGGCTCTCCTATGGCTACACCTTC. Its protein is CASSQDTSFWGLSYGYTF. This chain links TRBV4-1 with TRBJ1-2; D might be TRBD1 (6 bases). V was pared by 0 bases and J by 4 bases, with 21 bases between. Germline V CDR1 and CDR2: MGHRA, YSYEKL. CDR3 length equals 18 residues.

V is TRBV11-3 and J is TRBJ2-3; 14 bases are shared with TRBD2. CDR3 length: 16 amino acids. Trimming cost V 5 bases and J 2 bases; bases outside gene matches: 3. The germline V gene encodes CDR1 SGHNT and CDR2 YENEEA. Here the CDR3 reads CASSRGLAGDTDTQYF. The CDR3 nucleotides read TGTGCCAGCAGCCGGGGACTAGCGGGAGACACAGATACGCAGTATTTT.

This rearrangement joins TRBV30 to TRBJ2-7; D remains unclear. V lost 1 base, J lost 2 bases, and 9 bases lay in between. The CDR3 is made up of 13 amino acids. Germline V CDR1 and CDR2: GTSNPN, SVGIG (reference sequence). The CDR3 DNA is TGTGCCTGGAGTGGAGCCTTAACCTACGAGCAGTACTTC. This sequence encodes CAWSGALTYEQYF.

The rearrangement uses TRBV6-5 and TRBJ1-3; no firm D call. This CDR3 has 13 amino acids. V lost 6 bases to trimming and J lost 1 base, with 7 bases between them. Germline V lookup: CDR1 MNHEY, CDR2 SVGAGI. CDR3 sequence (DNA): TGTGCCAGCAGGAAAACTTCTGGAAACACCATATATTTT. It translates to CASRKTSGNTIYF.

V gene TRBV19 combines with J gene TRBJ2-7; the D gene is possibly TRBD1 (5 bases). Trimming cost V 2 bases and J 2 bases, with 7 bases left between them. CDR3 length: 13 residues. Germline loops: CDR1 LNHDA, CDR2 SQIVND (reference sequence). Here the CDR3 reads CASSISRAYEQYF. Written as DNA, the CDR3 is TGTGCCAGTAGTATATCCAGGGCCTACGAGCAGTACTTC.

The CDR3 loop reads CASSPGQGTTMNTEAFF. The CDR3 nucleotides read TGTGCCAGCAGCCCGGGACAGGGGACGACCATGAACACTGAAGCTTTCTTT. The gene calls are TRBV28 and TRBJ1-1; TRBD1 matches at 10 bases. V shed 6 bases and J 0 bases; nucleotides not matched to a gene: 10. Germline CDR1 and CDR2: MDHEN and SYDVKM. The CDR3 runs to 17 residues. Supplemented by reference TRBV28 and TRBJ1-1, the full variable domain reads DVKVTQSSRYLVKRTGEKVFLECVQDMDHENMFWYRQDPGLGLRLIYFSYDVKMKEKGDIPEGYSVSREKKERFSLILESASTNQTSMYLCASSPGQGTTMNTEAFFGQGTRLTVV.

This rearrangement joins TRBV19 to TRBJ1-4, with a weak D call TRBD1 (5 bases). Germline V lookup: CDR1 LNHDA, CDR2 SQIVND (reference sequence). V lost 6 bases, J lost 10 bases, and 21 bases lay in between. The CDR3 length is 15 residues. The CDR3 region has the DNA TGTGCCAGTAGCCCAGGAGAATTGGTCGGGGGAAAACTGTTTTTT. Amino acid sequence: CASSPGELVGGKLFF.

As to this clone: At one end the junction does not follow the germline gene, possibly because of a read error. This chain uses TRBV7-9 with TRBJ2-7; TRBD1 aligns across 7 bases. Germline lookup yields CDR1 SEHNR and CDR2 FQNEAQ (reference sequence). This CDR3 spans 14 amino acids. CDR3 loop: CASSLGQGAYEQYF. The CDR3 region has the DNA TGTGCCAGCAGTTTAGGGCAGGGGGCCTACGAGCAGTACTTC.

The CDR3 nucleotides read TGTGCCAGCAGTTTGGTTCCAGGGCCTACCTACGAGCAGTACTTC. It yields the protein CASSLVPGPTYEQYF. The chain is built from TRBV28 and TRBJ2-7; a possible D gene is TRBD1 (5 bases). The germline gives CDR1 MDHEN, CDR2 SYDVKM. Trimming cost V 3 bases and J 2 bases, with 14 bases left between them. CDR3 length equals 15 residues. Combining the CDR3 with reference TRBV28 and TRBJ2-7 gives the whole variable domain DVKVTQSSRYLVKRTGEKVFLECVQDMDHENMFWYRQDPGLGLRLIYFSYDVKMKEKGDIPEGYSVSREKKERFSLILESASTNQTSMYLCASSLVPGPTYEQYFGPGTRLTVT.

This rearrangement joins TRBV27 to TRBJ2-5; D remains ambiguous. There are 14 residues in the CDR3. V gave up 0 bases and J gave up 4 bases, with 9 bases separating them. Germline V CDR1 and CDR2: MNHEY, SMNVEV (reference sequence). CDR3 sequence reads: CASSLSVLGETQYF. Here the CDR3 DNA reads TGTGCCAGCAGTTTATCGGTCCTCGGAGAGACCCAGTACTTC.

By sample fraction, this clone is medium-sized. J is TRBJ2-7 and V is TRBV6-1; 9 bases are a match to TRBD1. The trim removed 2 bases at V and 5 bases at J, leaving 7 bases unmatched. In germline, CDR1 is MNHNS, CDR2 SASEGT. This CDR3 has 15 residues. CDR3 region: CASSESGTGSDEQYF. For the CDR3, the DNA is TGTGCCAGCAGTGAATCGGGGACAGGGAGCGACGAGCAGTACTTC.